One sample yielded the 7 T cell receptor beta chains listed below, sequenced in a study of identical twins. TCRdb reprocessed the 5' RACE reads via MiXCR and lists one record per CDR3 protein. Among around 960,000 distinct CDR3 sequences listed, 9% to 15% were seen once. This sample also appeared in a second study, on yellow fever vaccine responses in identical twins.

The sample was PBMCs. Every receptor here comes from a woman aged 18-29 years in good health.

This clonotype has a handful of counts. The chain couples TRBV11-2 to TRBJ2-2; 11 nucleotides align to TRBD2. The J segment lost 4 bases and the V segment lost 6 bases, leaving 13 bases of the junction unmatched. This CDR3 is 18 amino acids long. Germline loops: CDR1 SGHAT, CDR2 FQNNGV. CDR3 residues: CASRPGLAVSLGTGELFF. CDR3 DNA sequence: TGTGCCAGCAGGCCGGGACTAGCGGTCTCGCTGGGCACCGGGGAGCTGTTTTTT.

This clonotype was found many times. The chain uses TRBV27 and TRBJ2-1; the match to TRBD2 covers 7 bases. The germline gives CDR1 MNHEY, CDR2 SMNVEV (reference sequence). Germline trimming cut 5 bases from V and 3 bases from J; bases unmatched to any gene: 7. This CDR3 region has 15 residues. The CDR3 loop is CASSPRGVFYNEQFF. As DNA, the CDR3 is TGTGCCAGCAGTCCTCGGGGGGTTTTCTACAATGAGCAGTTCTTC.

The CDR3 region has the DNA TGTGCCAGCATACTCTCGAGGAGTGGCGATACGCAGTATTTT. Its protein is CASILSRSGDTQYF. V and J are TRBV12-3 or TRBV12-4 and TRBJ2-3; D remains unclear. CDR3 length: 14 amino acids. V was clipped by 7 bases and J by 6 bases, with 17 bases between them.

This clonotype was picked up many times. The chain employs TRBV4-2 and TRBJ2-6; D tentatively reads TRBD1 or TRBD2 (6 bases each). Germline CDR1 and CDR2: LGHNA and YNFKEQ. The CDR3 is made up of 16 amino acids. V dropped 0 bases and J dropped 1 base, with 7 bases sitting between them. CDR3 DNA sequence: TGTGCCAGCAGCCAAGAAGGGGGGTCTGGGGCCAACGTCCTGACTTTC. Translated, it gives CASSQEGGSGANVLTF.

This clonotype appeared a few times. This rearrangement joins TRBV7-8 to TRBJ1-5; no clear D gene. Germline V gene lookup returns CDR1 SGHVS and CDR2 FQNEAQ. With 1 base removed from V and 9 bases from J, the gap between germline ends came to 7 bases. The CDR3 is made up of 12 amino acids. In nucleotides, the CDR3 is TGTGCCAGCAGCTTAGTGGGTGGGCCCCAGCATTTT. It encodes CASSLVGGPQHF.

This clonotype has only a few counts. The chain recombines TRBV29-1 with TRBJ1-2; D remains unclear. V lost 5 bases to trimming and J lost 3 bases, with 10 bases between them. The germline V gene has CDR1 SQVTM and CDR2 ANQGSEA. CDR3 size: 12 residues. CDR3 sequence reads: CSVRAADYGYTF. CDR3 sequence (DNA): TGCAGCGTTCGGGCAGCCGACTATGGCTACACCTTC.

The rearrangement uses TRBV11-2 and TRBJ1-1; D is unresolved. The ends were cut back, 3 bases at V and 10 bases at J, with 12 bases in the middle. Germline-derived CDR1 and CDR2 are SGHAT and FQNNGV. The CDR3 length is 12 residues. The CDR3 region is CASSFKAVGAFF. The CDR3 DNA reads as TGTGCCAGCAGCTTTAAGGCCGTGGGAGCTTTCTTT.